This TCR beta chain was profiled in a study of early T cells in non-severe SARS-CoV-2 infection. Overall study: With bulk RNA from unsorted whole blood as input, sequencing yielded unpaired chains.

This clonotype was counted at least ten times. Its specificity is unknown. Germline assignment: CDR1 SEHNR and CDR2 FQNEAQ (reference sequence). V lost 4 bases and J 6 bases, leaving 6 bases between the germline ends. The CDR3 totals 11 residues. General observations from the study: Lookups in VDJdb leaned toward anti-spike CD8 responses and missed private and CD4 specificities.

The TCR library protocol attached unique molecular identifiers to the individual cDNA molecules. TCRdb reprocessed the 5' RACE reads via MiXCR and lists one record per CDR3 protein. The sample consists of tens of thousands of distinct CDR3 sequences, about 15% of them appearing once. The genes are TRBV7-9 and TRBJ1-2; tentatively, D is TRBD1 (5 bases). This sequence was found in an adult who was a healthcare worker with PCR-confirmed SARS-CoV-2 infection or an uninfected control (not recorded which). Sequencing input: whole blood. The CDR3 DNA reads TGTGCCAGCAGCTCGACAGATGGCTACACCTTC. This sequence encodes CASSSTDGYTF.